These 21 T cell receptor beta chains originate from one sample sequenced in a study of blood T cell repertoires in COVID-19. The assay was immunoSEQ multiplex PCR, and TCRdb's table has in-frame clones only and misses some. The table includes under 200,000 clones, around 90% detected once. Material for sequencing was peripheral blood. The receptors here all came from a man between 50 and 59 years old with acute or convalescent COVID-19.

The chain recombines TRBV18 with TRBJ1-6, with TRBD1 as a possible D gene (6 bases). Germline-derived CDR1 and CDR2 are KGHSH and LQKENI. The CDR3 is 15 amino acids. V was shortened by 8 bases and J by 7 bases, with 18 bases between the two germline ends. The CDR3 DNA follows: TGTGCCAGCGCGACGTCCTGGACAGACAATTCACCCCTCCACTTT. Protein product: CASATSWTDNSPLHF.

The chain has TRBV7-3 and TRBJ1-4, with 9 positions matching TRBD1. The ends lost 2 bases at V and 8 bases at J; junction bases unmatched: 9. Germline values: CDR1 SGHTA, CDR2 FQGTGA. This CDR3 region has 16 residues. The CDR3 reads CASSLRDREFEEKLFF. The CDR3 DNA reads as TGTGCCAGCAGCTTACGGGACAGGGAGTTTGAAGAAAAACTGTTTTTT.

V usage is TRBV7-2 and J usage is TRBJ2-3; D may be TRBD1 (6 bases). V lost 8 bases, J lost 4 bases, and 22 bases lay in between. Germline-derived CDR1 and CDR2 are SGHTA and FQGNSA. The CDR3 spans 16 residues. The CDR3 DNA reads TGTGCCAGCGGGACACTTGCGGATATTTCCTCAGATACGCAGTATTTT. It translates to CASGTLADISSDTQYF.

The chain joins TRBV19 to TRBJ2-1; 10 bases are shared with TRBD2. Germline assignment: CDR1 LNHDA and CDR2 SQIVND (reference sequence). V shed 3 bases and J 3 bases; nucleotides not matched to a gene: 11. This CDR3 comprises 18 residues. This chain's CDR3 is CASSMESSGGQIYNEQFF. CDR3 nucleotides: TGTGCCAGTAGTATGGAGTCTAGCGGGGGCCAGATCTACAATGAGCAGTTCTTC.

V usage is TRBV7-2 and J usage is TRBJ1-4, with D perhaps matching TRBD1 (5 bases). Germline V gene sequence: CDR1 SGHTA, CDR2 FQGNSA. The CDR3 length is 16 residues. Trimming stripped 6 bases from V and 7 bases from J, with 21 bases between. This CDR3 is CASSRTQGLLGEKLFF. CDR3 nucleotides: TGTGCCAGCAGTCGTACTCAGGGTCTTTTGGGTGAAAAACTGTTTTTT.

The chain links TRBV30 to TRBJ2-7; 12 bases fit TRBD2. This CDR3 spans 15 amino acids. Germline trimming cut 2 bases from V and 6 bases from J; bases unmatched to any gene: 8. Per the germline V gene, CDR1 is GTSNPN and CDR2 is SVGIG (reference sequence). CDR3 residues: CAWSPRLAGVLEQYF. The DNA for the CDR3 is TGTGCCTGGAGTCCCCGACTAGCGGGAGTTCTCGAGCAGTACTTC.

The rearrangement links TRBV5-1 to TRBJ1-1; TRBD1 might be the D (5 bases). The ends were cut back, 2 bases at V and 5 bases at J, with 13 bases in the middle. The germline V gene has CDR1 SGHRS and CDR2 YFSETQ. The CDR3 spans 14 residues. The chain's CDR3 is CASSLRGDKTEAFF. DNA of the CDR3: TGCGCCAGCAGCTTAAGGGGTGATAAGACTGAAGCTTTCTTT.

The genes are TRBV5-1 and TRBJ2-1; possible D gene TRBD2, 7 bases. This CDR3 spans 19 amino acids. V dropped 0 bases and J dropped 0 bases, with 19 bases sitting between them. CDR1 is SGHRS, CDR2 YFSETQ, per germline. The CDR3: CASSLAGTTSVSSYNEQFF. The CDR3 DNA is TGCGCCAGCAGCTTGGCCGGGACAACTAGCGTCAGCTCCTACAATGAGCAGTTCTTC. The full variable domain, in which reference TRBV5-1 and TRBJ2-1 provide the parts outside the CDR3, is KAGVTQTPRYLIKTRGQQVTLSCSPISGHRSVSWYQQTPGQGLQFLFEYFSETQRNKGNFPGRFSGRQFSNSRSEMNVSTLELGDSALYLCASSLAGTTSVSSYNEQFFGPGTRLTVL.

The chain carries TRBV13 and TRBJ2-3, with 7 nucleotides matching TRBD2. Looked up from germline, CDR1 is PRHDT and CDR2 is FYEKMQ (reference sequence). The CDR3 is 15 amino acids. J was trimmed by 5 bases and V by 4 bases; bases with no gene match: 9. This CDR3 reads CASSSTSIYQDTQYF. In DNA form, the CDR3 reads TGTGCCAGCAGCTCGACTAGCATATATCAAGATACGCAGTATTTT.

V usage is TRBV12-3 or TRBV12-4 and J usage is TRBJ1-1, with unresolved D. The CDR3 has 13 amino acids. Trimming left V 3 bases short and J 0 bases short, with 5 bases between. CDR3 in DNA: TGTGCCAGCAGTTTTGTAATGAACACTGAAGCTTTCTTT. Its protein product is CASSFVMNTEAFF.

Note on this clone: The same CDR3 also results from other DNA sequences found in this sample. CDR3 protein: CASSQTGGNQPQHF. The CDR3 region has the DNA TGTGCCAGTAGTCAAACAGGGGGGAATCAGCCCCAGCATTTT. The rearrangement joins TRBV19 to TRBJ1-5; 8 bases map to TRBD1. V was pared by 5 bases and J by 4 bases, with 4 bases of the junction left unmatched. This CDR3 has 14 amino acids. CDR1 is LNHDA and CDR2 is SQIVND in the germline V gene (reference sequence).

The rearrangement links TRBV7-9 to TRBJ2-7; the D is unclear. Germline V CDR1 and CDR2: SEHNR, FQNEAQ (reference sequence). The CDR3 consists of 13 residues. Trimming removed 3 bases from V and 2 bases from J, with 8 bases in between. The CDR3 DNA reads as TGTGCCAGCAGCTTGGCCTCGACCTACGAGCAGTACTTC. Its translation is CASSLASTYEQYF.

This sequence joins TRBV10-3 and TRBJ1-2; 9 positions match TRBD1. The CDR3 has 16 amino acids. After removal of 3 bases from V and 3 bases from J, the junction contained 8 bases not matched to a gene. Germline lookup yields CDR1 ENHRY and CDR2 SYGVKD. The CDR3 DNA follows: TGTGCCATCAGTGACCCAGGGAGGGACAGGGACTATGGCTACACCTTC. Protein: CAISDPGRDRDYGYTF.

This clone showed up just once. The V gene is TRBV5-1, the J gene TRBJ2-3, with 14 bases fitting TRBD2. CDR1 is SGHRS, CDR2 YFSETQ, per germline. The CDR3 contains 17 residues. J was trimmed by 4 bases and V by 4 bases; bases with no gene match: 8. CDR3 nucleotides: TGCGCCAGCAGCCCCGAGACTAGCGGGAGGGCCTCAGATACGCAGTATTTT. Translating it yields CASSPETSGRASDTQYF.

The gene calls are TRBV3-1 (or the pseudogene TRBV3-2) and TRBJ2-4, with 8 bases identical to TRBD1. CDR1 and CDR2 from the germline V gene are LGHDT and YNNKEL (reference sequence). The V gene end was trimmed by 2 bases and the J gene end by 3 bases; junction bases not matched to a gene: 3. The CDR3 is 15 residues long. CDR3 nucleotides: TGTGCCAGCAGCCAACTCGGACAGGGCAAAAACATTCAGTACTTC. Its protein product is CASSQLGQGKNIQYF.

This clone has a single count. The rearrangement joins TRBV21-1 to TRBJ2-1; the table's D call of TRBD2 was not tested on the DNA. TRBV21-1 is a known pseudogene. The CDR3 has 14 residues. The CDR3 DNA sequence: TGTGCCAGCGGGGGGAGGGGTGCGACCGCTGGAGGGTTCTTC. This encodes CASGGRGATAGGFF.

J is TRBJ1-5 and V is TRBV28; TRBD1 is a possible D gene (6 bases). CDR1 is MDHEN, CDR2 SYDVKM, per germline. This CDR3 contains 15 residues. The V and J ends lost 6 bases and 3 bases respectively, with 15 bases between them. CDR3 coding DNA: TGTGCCAGCAGGCGGGGGGCCTGGTTCAATCAGCCCCAGCATTTT. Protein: CASRRGAWFNQPQHF.

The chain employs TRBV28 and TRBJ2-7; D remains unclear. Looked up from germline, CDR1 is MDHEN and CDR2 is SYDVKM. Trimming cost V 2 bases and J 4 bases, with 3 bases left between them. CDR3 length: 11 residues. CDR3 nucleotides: TGTGCCAGCAGTTTACATTACGAGCAGTACTTC. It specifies CASSLHYEQYF.

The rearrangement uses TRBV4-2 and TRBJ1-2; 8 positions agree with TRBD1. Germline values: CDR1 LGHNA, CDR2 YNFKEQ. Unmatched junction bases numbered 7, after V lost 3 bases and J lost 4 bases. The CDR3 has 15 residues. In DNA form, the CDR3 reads TGTGCCAGCAGCCAGGAGACAGGGGATTTCTATGGCTACACCTTC. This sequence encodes CASSQETGDFYGYTF.

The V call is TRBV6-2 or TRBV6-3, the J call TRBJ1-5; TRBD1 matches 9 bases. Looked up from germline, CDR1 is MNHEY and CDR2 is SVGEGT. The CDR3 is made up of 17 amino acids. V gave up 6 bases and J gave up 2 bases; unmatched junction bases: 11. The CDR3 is CASSRRTGAEGNQPQHF. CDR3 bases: TGTGCCAGCAGCCGGAGGACAGGGGCGGAGGGCAATCAGCCCCAGCATTTT.

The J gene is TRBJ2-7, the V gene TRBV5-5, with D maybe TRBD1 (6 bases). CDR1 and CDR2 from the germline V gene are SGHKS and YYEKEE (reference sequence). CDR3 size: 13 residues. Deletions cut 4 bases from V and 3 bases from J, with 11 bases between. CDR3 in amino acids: CASSRTEIYEQYF. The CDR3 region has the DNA TGTGCCAGCAGCCGGACAGAGATCTACGAGCAGTACTTC.